The 4 T cell receptor beta chains listed next were all sequenced from one sample in a study of blood T cell repertoires in COVID-19. TCRdb's copy holds only in-frame clones and misses some; the assay was immunoSEQ multiplex PCR. The sample contains 17,000 or so clones, 75% to 90% of which appear only once. The source material was peripheral blood. Source of these receptors: a human donor in a cohort sampled during active COVID-19.

This clone has more than one count but fewer than ten. V gene TRBV6-5 combines with J gene TRBJ1-5; TRBD1 agrees at 9 bases. CDR1 is MNHEY, CDR2 SVGAGI, per germline. This CDR3 comprises 13 residues. V trimming: 5 bases; J trimming: 7 bases; junction bases outside the gene matches: 3. The CDR3 loop reads CASSTGGGQPQHF. CDR3 coding DNA: TGTGCCAGCAGTACAGGGGGCGGGCAGCCCCAGCATTTT.

This chain links TRBV7-3 with TRBJ1-1, with 7 positions matching TRBD1. The CDR3 totals 14 residues. Trimming took 2 bases from V and 5 from J; bases not matched to a gene: 5. Germline V lookup: CDR1 SGHTA, CDR2 FQGTGA. CDR3 DNA: TGTGCCAGCAGCTTATCAGGGGGACAAACTGAAGCTTTCTTT. It encodes CASSLSGGQTEAFF.

V is TRBV7-6 and J is TRBJ2-7; D might be TRBD1 (5 bases). The V and J ends lost 5 bases and 5 bases respectively, with 10 bases between them. CDR1 and CDR2 from the germline V gene are SGHVS and FNYEAQ. CDR3 size: 12 residues. DNA for the CDR3: TGTGCCAGCAGCCCTAGGACACACGAGCAGTACTTC. Translated, it gives CASSPRTHEQYF.

As for this clone: Sequence at one end of the junction differs from germline and may be a read error. The genes are TRBV30 and TRBJ1-4, with a possible D match to TRBD1 (6 bases). Germline CDR1 and CDR2: GTSNPN and SVGIG (reference sequence). This CDR3 has 14 amino acids. The CDR3 nucleotides read TGTGCCTGGAGTCGACAAACTTTAGGGGGGGGGTTGGTTTTT. Translation: CAWSRQTLGGGLVF.